This T cell receptor beta chain originates from a study of early T cells in non-severe SARS-CoV-2 infection. MiXCR, run by TCRdb on the 5' RACE reads, gives a single entry per CDR3 protein. The sample shows tens of thousands of distinct CDR3 sequences, roughly 12% of them seen only once. Trimming stripped 0 bases from V and 8 bases from J, with 13 bases between. This CDR3 spans 13 amino acids. Per germline, CDR1 SQVTM and CDR2 ANQGSEA. This clonotype was found a few times. This chain uses TRBV29-1 with TRBJ1-2; D unclear. The sequence came from an adult who was a healthcare worker with PCR-confirmed SARS-CoV-2 infection or an uninfected control (not recorded which). The material sequenced was whole blood, taken at baseline. The CDR3 coding sequence is TGCAGCGTTGAAGACAGAGGCGCTTCCGGCTACACCTTC. Its translation: CSVEDRGASGYTF.